These 21 T cell receptor beta chains were sequenced from one sample in a study of fetal regulatory T cell absence and autoimmunity. Profiling relied on immunoSEQ multiplex PCR, and the TCRdb table lists in-frame clones only, not all of them. The data contain about 95,000 clones, about two thirds of them singletons. Sample: pancreas tissue. These receptors all stem from a male donor with IPEX syndrome.

This sequence joins TRBV6-6 and TRBJ1-4; TRBD1 matches at 9 bases. The CDR3 contains 15 residues. Per germline, CDR1 MNHNY and CDR2 SVGAGI (reference sequence). Losses at the gene ends were 6 bases for V and 3 bases for J; bases not matched to a gene: 5. The CDR3 DNA reads TGTGCCAGCAGACACAGGGGGCGGGCTAATGAAAAACTGTTTTTT. Encoded protein: CASRHRGRANEKLFF.

J is TRBJ2-7 and V is TRBV6-5; the match to TRBD2 covers 10 bases. The CDR3 has 15 residues. Germline V gene lookup returns CDR1 MNHEY and CDR2 SVGAGI. V was pared by 5 bases and J by 2 bases, with 6 bases of the junction left unmatched. The CDR3 region has the DNA TGTGCCAGCAGTCGGATAGCGGGAGGCGCCTACGAGCAGTACTTC. Translating it yields CASSRIAGGAYEQYF.

V gene TRBV15 combines with J gene TRBJ2-7; perhaps D is TRBD1 or TRBD2 (5 bases each). The CDR3 is made up of 12 amino acids. Germline-derived CDR1 and CDR2 are LNHNV and YYDKDF (reference sequence). Trimming took 3 bases from V and 2 from J, leaving 5 bases between them. This CDR3 reads CATSRGAYEQYF. In DNA, the CDR3 is TGTGCCACCAGCAGGGGGGCCTACGAGCAGTACTTC.

This clone was recorded once. The chain employs TRBV10-1 and TRBJ2-2; no definite D call. The CDR3 has 12 amino acids. V lost 9 bases and J 7 bases, leaving 12 bases between the germline ends. CDR1 and CDR2 from the germline V gene are WNHNN and SYGVQD (reference sequence). The CDR3 nucleotides are TGCGCCAGTCGCGGTCCGGGCGGGGAGCTGTTTTTT. It encodes CASRGPGGELFF.

The chain carries TRBV19 and TRBJ2-3; D may be TRBD1 or TRBD2 (5 bases each). Germline CDR1 reads LNHDA; CDR2 reads SQIVND (reference sequence). The V end was cut by 5 bases, the J end by 6 bases, with 12 bases between. This CDR3 region has 13 residues. CDR3 nucleotide sequence: TGTGCCAGTAGTGGGGCCCGGAGGGATACGCAGTATTTT. Translating it yields CASSGARRDTQYF.

V and J are TRBV7-8 and TRBJ2-7, with no clear D. Germline lookup yields CDR1 SGHVS and CDR2 FQNEAQ. V was clipped by 8 bases and J by 1 base, with 12 bases between them. The CDR3 is 13 amino acids. The CDR3 loop reads CASVPRSSYEQYF. CDR3 sequence (DNA): TGTGCCAGCGTCCCACGGAGTTCCTACGAGCAGTACTTC.

This clone was counted only a few times. The CDR3 loop is CASSEASYTQPQHF. CDR3 nucleotides: TGTGCCAGCAGTGAAGCCAGTTATACTCAGCCCCAGCATTTT. The genes are TRBV6-1 and TRBJ1-5; no reliable D call. CDR1 is MNHNS and CDR2 is SASEGT in the germline V gene. The V end lost 0 bases, the J end lost 6 bases, and 9 bases lay between the germline ends. This CDR3 has 14 amino acids.

This clone was recorded many times. The V gene is TRBV5-1, the J gene TRBJ1-2, with D maybe TRBD1 (6 bases). This CDR3 is built from 14 residues. V lost 1 base and J 4 bases, leaving 11 bases between the germline ends. Germline values: CDR1 SGHRS, CDR2 YFSETQ. The CDR3 protein is CASSLIGQLYGYTF. CDR3 sequence (DNA): TGCGCCAGCAGCTTGATCGGACAGCTCTATGGCTACACCTTC.

V and J are TRBV5-1 and TRBJ2-3, with 9 bases fitting TRBD1. Germline V lookup: CDR1 SGHRS, CDR2 YFSETQ. V dropped 3 bases and J dropped 1; count of bases not matched to a gene: 0. The CDR3 has 14 residues. The CDR3 region is CASSWTGGTDTQYF. Here the CDR3 DNA reads TGCGCCAGCAGCTGGACAGGGGGCACAGATACGCAGTATTTT.

The V gene is TRBV10-1, the J gene TRBJ2-3; D not resolved. CDR1 and CDR2 (germline): WNHNN, SYGVQD (reference sequence). The CDR3 has 12 residues. Trimming took 5 bases from V and 6 from J, leaving 9 bases between them. CDR3 in DNA: TGCGCCAGCAGTCGCTACGAGGATACGCAGTATTTT. Amino acids: CASSRYEDTQYF.

The chain recombines TRBV15 with TRBJ2-1; 8 bases map to TRBD2. Trimming at V came to 2 bases and at J to 6 bases, leaving 12 bases not matched to a gene. This CDR3 has 17 amino acids. Germline V gene sequence: CDR1 LNHNV, CDR2 YYDKDF (reference sequence). CDR3 sequence: CATSRNPGTRRSNEQFF. CDR3 DNA: TGTGCCACCAGCAGAAACCCGGGGACTAGAAGGAGCAATGAGCAGTTCTTC. Complete variable domain (other parts from reference TRBV15 and TRBJ2-1): DAMVIQNPRYQVTQFGKPVTLSCSQTLNHNVMYWYQQKSSQAPKLLFHYYDKDFNNEADTPDNFQSRRPNTSFCFLDIRSPGLGDTAMYLCATSRNPGTRRSNEQFFGPGTRLTVL.

This clone was recorded once. The V and J genes are TRBV10-3 and TRBJ2-1; 14 nucleotides match TRBD2. The CDR3 spans 17 residues. Germline V lookup: CDR1 ENHRY, CDR2 SYGVKD. V lost 4 bases to trimming and J lost 0 bases; unmatched junction nucleotides: 2. Here the CDR3 DNA reads TGTGCCATCAGTGGGGGGACTAGCGGGAGCTCCTACAATGAGCAGTTCTTC. Amino acids: CAISGGTSGSSYNEQFF.

This clone was observed a few times. The chain links TRBV18 to TRBJ1-1, with a weak D call TRBD1 (5 bases). The CDR3 has 15 residues. Germline CDR1 is KGHSH and CDR2 is LQKENI. The V end lost 8 bases, the J end lost 1 base, and 17 bases lay between the germline ends. The CDR3 sequence is CASLRDLTPNTEAFF. CDR3 in DNA: TGTGCCAGCCTTCGGGACCTAACCCCGAACACTGAAGCTTTCTTT.

The chain has TRBV13 and TRBJ2-4; no clear D gene. V lost 2 bases and J lost 8, with 10 bases in between. Germline V gene lookup returns CDR1 PRHDT and CDR2 FYEKMQ (reference sequence). The CDR3 loop spans 13 amino acids. The CDR3 is CASSLSSRDIQYF. The CDR3 DNA reads TGTGCCAGCAGCTTATCATCCAGAGACATTCAGTACTTC.

This clone is a singleton in its sample. The CDR3 reads CASSISAPRQGNEQFF. The DNA for the CDR3 is TGTGCCAGTAGTATAAGCGCCCCGAGACAGGGAAATGAGCAGTTCTTC. This chain joins TRBV19 and TRBJ2-1; 7 bases line up with TRBD1. The germline V gene has CDR1 LNHDA and CDR2 SQIVND (reference sequence). Germline trimming cut 2 bases from V and 7 bases from J; bases unmatched to any gene: 11. The length of the CDR3 is 16 residues.

The chain couples TRBV13 to TRBJ2-1; TRBD2 matches 7 bases. V was pared by 5 bases and J by 5 bases, with 9 bases of the junction left unmatched. The germline CDR1 and CDR2 sequences are PRHDT and FYEKMQ (reference sequence). The CDR3 covers 15 residues. CDR3: CASSPFPSGNNEQFF. CDR3 nucleotide sequence: TGTGCCAGCAGCCCCTTCCCCAGCGGGAACAATGAGCAGTTCTTC.

V and J are TRBV11-2 and TRBJ2-7, with 8 bases identical to TRBD1. V lost 5 bases to trimming and J lost 2 bases; unmatched junction nucleotides: 8. This CDR3 spans 15 amino acids. CDR1 is SGHAT, CDR2 FQNNGV, per germline. This chain's CDR3 is CASSPLDRAPYEQYF. The CDR3 region has the DNA TGTGCCAGCAGCCCGTTGGACAGGGCCCCCTACGAGCAGTACTTC.

The V gene is TRBV6-1, the J gene TRBJ2-7; D unclear. The CDR3 consists of 14 residues. The germline V and J ends were trimmed by 1 base and 9 bases, with 16 bases remaining between them. CDR1 is MNHNS, CDR2 SASEGT, per germline. The CDR3 region is CASSEGVGFYVQYF. The CDR3 nucleotides are TGTGCCAGCAGTGAAGGGGTAGGATTTTATGTGCAGTACTTC.

This chain connects TRBV11-2 to TRBJ2-1; 8 nucleotides match TRBD2. The trim removed 5 bases at V and 5 bases at J, leaving 14 bases unmatched. The CDR3 covers 17 residues. Germline V gives CDR1 SGHAT, CDR2 FQNNGV. DNA of the CDR3: TGTGCCAGCAGCCCGTGGACGCGGCTAGCGGGCAACAATGAGCAGTTCTTC. Translated: CASSPWTRLAGNNEQFF.

The gene calls are TRBV9 and TRBJ2-1; 10 positions agree with TRBD1. The germline V gene encodes CDR1 SGDLS and CDR2 YYNGEE. V was pared by 0 bases and J by 6 bases, with 0 bases of the junction left unmatched. This CDR3 is built from 14 residues. This CDR3 is CASSVGTGGNEQFF. Written as DNA, the CDR3 is TGTGCCAGCAGCGTAGGGACAGGGGGCAATGAGCAGTTCTTC. Full variable domain (remainder filled in from reference TRBV9 and TRBJ2-1): DSGVTQTPKHLITATGQRVTLRCSPRSGDLSVYWYQQSLDQGLQFLIQYYNGEERAKGNILERFSAQQFPDLHSELNLSSLELGDSALYFCASSVGTGGNEQFFGPGTRLTVL.

The chain has TRBV13 and TRBJ2-1; D unclear. Germline values: CDR1 PRHDT, CDR2 FYEKMQ (reference sequence). Trimming cost V 5 bases and J 5 bases, with 19 bases left between them. The CDR3 has 16 residues. This CDR3 reads CASSHWVGSLHNEQFF. The CDR3 nucleotides are TGTGCCAGCAGCCACTGGGTCGGGTCCCTACACAATGAGCAGTTCTTC.